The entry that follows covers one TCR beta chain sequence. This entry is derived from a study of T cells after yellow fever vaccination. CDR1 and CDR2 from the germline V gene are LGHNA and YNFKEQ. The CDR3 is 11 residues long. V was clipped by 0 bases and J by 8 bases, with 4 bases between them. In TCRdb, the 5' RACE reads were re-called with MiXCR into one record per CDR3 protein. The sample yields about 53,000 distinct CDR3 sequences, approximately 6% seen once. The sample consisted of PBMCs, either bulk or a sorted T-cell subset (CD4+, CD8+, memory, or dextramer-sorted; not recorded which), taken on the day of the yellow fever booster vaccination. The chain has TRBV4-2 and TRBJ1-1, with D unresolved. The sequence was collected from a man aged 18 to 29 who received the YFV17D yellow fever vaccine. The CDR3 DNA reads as TGTGCCAGCAGCCAAGAGGCAGAAGCTTTCTTT. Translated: CASSQEAEAFF.